The clone carrying this TCR beta chain was seen a single time. This entry is derived from a study of blood T cell repertoires in COVID-19. Study-level background: PBMCs, B-cell-depleted T cells, or T cells were the source of the cDNA or gDNA that made up the material.

CDR3 size: 13 residues. J lost 8 bases, V lost 6 bases, and 3 bases had no gene match. The table came from immunoSEQ multiplex PCR; TCRdb's copy has only in-frame clones and leaves some out. The data hold under 250,000 clones, with 80% to 90% observed a single time. Input material: peripheral blood. The chain carries TRBV12-3 or TRBV12-4 and TRBJ1-4, with TRBD1 matching over 10 bases. This clonotype was sampled from a man aged 55 to 70 with acute or convalescent COVID-19. The CDR3 is CASSRGQGEKLFF. In nucleotides, the CDR3 is TGTGCCAGCAGCCGGGGACAGGGGGAAAAACTGTTTTTT.